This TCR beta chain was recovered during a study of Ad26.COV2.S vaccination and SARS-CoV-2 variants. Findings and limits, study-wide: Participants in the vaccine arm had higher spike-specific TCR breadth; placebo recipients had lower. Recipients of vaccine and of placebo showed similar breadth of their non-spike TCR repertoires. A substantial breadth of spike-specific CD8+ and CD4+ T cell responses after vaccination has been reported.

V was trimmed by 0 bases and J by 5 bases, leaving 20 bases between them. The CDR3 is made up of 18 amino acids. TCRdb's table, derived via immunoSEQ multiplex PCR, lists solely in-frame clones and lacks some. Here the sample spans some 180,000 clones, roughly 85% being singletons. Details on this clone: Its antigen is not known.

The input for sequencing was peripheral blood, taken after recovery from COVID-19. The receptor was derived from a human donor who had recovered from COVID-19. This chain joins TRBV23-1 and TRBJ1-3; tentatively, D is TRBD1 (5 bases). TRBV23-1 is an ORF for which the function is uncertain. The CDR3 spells CASSQSVLERQIRNTIYF. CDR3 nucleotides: TGCGCCAGCAGTCAATCAGTACTAGAAAGACAGATTAGAAACACCATATATTTT.